The 21 T cell receptor beta chains below were found in one sample sequenced in a study of T cell responses to AZD1222 COVID-19 vaccine. Profiled with immunoSEQ multiplex PCR; TCRdb holds only in-frame clones, not every one. The sample lists roughly 150,000 clones, approximately 90% occurring once. The material was peripheral blood, obtained on day 0 of AZD1222 vaccination. These receptors originate from an adult in good health.

The V gene is TRBV11-2, the J gene TRBJ1-4; D unresolved. The CDR3 covers 15 residues. Looked up from germline, CDR1 is SGHAT and CDR2 is FQNNGV. Deletions cut 6 bases from V and 6 bases from J, with 17 bases between. CDR3 sequence reads: CASSSSTGVDEKLFF. CDR3 bases: TGTGCCAGCAGTTCGTCAACCGGAGTCGATGAAAAACTGTTTTTT.

The CDR3 is CASSPRGPGEQFF. The CDR3 nucleotides read TGTGCCAGCAGCCCCAGGGGTCCGGGGGAGCAGTTCTTC. The chain is built from TRBV11-2 and TRBJ2-1; TRBD1 might be the D (6 bases). CDR1 is SGHAT, CDR2 FQNNGV, per germline. Trimming removed 5 bases from V and 10 bases from J, with 15 bases in between. The CDR3 is 13 residues long.

In the case of this clone: This specimen includes other DNA sequences encoding the same CDR3. V usage is TRBV5-1 and J usage is TRBJ2-1; TRBD2 agrees at 10 bases. This CDR3 has 14 amino acids. Germline assignment: CDR1 SGHRS and CDR2 YFSETQ. After removal of 1 base from V and 7 bases from J, the junction contained 2 bases not matched to a gene. The CDR3 sequence: CASSLSGRANEQFF. The CDR3 DNA reads as TGCGCCAGCAGCTTGAGCGGGAGGGCGAATGAGCAGTTCTTC.

This sequence joins TRBV7-2 and TRBJ2-1; TRBD2 matches 8 bases. This CDR3 is 16 amino acids long. Germline V gene data show CDR1 as SGHTA and CDR2 as FQGNSA. The ends lost 3 bases at V and 3 bases at J; junction bases unmatched: 7. This chain's CDR3 is CASSFRLAGLYNEQFF. CDR3 DNA sequence: TGTGCCAGCAGCTTTAGGCTAGCGGGCCTCTACAATGAGCAGTTCTTC.

The chain is built from TRBV11-3 and TRBJ2-1; the D is unclear. CDR1 SGHNT and CDR2 YENEEA come from the germline V gene. The CDR3 length is 13 residues. The V gene lost 1 base and the J gene lost 10 bases, with 11 bases spanning the gap. The CDR3 protein is CASSLGPLGEQFF. In nucleotides, the CDR3 is TGTGCCAGCAGCTTAGGCCCACTCGGAGAGCAGTTCTTC. The whole variable domain, filled in from reference TRBV11-3 and TRBJ2-1, reads EAGVVQSPRYKIIEKKQPVAFWCNPISGHNTLYWYLQNLGQGPELLIRYENEEAVDDSQLPKDRFSAERLKGVDSTLKIQPAELGDSAVYLCASSLGPLGEQFFGPGTRLTVL.

The chain is built from TRBV24-1 and TRBJ2-1, with TRBD2 identical over 13 bases. Germline trimming cut 4 bases from V and 10 bases from J; bases unmatched to any gene: 9. Germline CDR1 KGHDR, CDR2 SFDVKD. The CDR3 totals 16 residues. Here the CDR3 DNA reads TGTGCCACCAGTGAGGATACTAGCGGGAGGGCCTGGGAGCAGTTCTTC. This gives the protein CATSEDTSGRAWEQFF.

This chain links TRBV2 with TRBJ2-7; TRBD1 matches 10 bases. This CDR3 comprises 15 residues. The germline CDR1 and CDR2 sequences are SNHLY and FYNNEI. Trimming at V came to 3 bases and at J to 5 bases, leaving 7 bases not matched to a gene. CDR3: CASSDDRTGGNEQYF. CDR3 nucleotides: TGTGCCAGCAGTGATGACCGGACAGGGGGTAACGAGCAGTACTTC.

The chain links TRBV27 to TRBJ2-5; maybe TRBD1 (6 bases). The CDR3 totals 15 residues. The V end was cut by 5 bases, the J end by 5 bases, with 18 bases between. Germline CDR1 and CDR2: MNHEY and SMNVEV (reference sequence). CDR3: CASSEVRGQWETQYF. The CDR3 DNA reads TGTGCCAGCAGTGAAGTCAGGGGCCAATGGGAGACCCAGTACTTC.

This clone was recorded only once. The chain carries TRBV6-5 and TRBJ2-7; 9 nucleotides agree with TRBD1. This CDR3 spans 15 amino acids. The germline CDR1 and CDR2 sequences are MNHEY and SVGAGI. V dropped 5 bases and J dropped 4; count of bases not matched to a gene: 9. DNA of the CDR3: TGTGCCAGCAGTCAGGGACAGGGTATAGCATACGAGCAGTACTTC. Translation gives CASSQGQGIAYEQYF.

This chain uses TRBV9 with TRBJ1-1; D ambiguous. The CDR3 sequence is 14 residues long. V was shortened by 0 bases and J by 2 bases, with 8 bases between the two germline ends. Per the germline V gene, CDR1 is SGDLS and CDR2 is YYNGEE. For the CDR3, the DNA is TGTGCCAGCAGCGTAGTGGCAGATAACACTGAAGCTTTCTTT. Translation: CASSVVADNTEAFF.

This clone was observed once. This chain connects TRBV28 to TRBJ1-4; a possible D gene is TRBD1 (5 bases). This CDR3 has 15 amino acids. The germline V and J ends were trimmed by 3 bases and 4 bases, with 12 bases remaining between them. The germline CDR1 and CDR2 sequences are MDHEN and SYDVKM. CDR3 bases: TGTGCCAGCAGTTTTTGGGACGTCGGTAATGAAAAACTGTTTTTT. Its protein is CASSFWDVGNEKLFF.

The rearrangement uses TRBV7-2 and TRBJ2-7; 9 bases match TRBD1. V shed 4 bases, J shed 3 bases, and the junction held 13 bases outside the gene matches. The CDR3 has 17 amino acids. Germline V gene lookup returns CDR1 SGHTA and CDR2 FQGNSA. The CDR3 reads CASSSKRRQGDFYEQYF. The CDR3 DNA follows: TGTGCCAGCAGCTCCAAGAGGCGACAGGGGGATTTCTACGAGCAGTACTTC.

The CDR3, as DNA: TGTGCCAGCAGTTACGATTTGGACACGTATGGCTACACCTTC. It specifies CASSYDLDTYGYTF. This sequence joins TRBV5-5 and TRBJ1-2, with D possibly being TRBD1 (5 bases). Germline assignment: CDR1 SGHKS and CDR2 YYEKEE (reference sequence). Trimming cost V 5 bases and J 5 bases, with 16 bases left between them. The CDR3 is 14 amino acids.

This clone was seen repeatedly, ten times or more. V gene TRBV6-5 combines with J gene TRBJ2-3, with D tentatively TRBD2 (5 bases). Germline assignment: CDR1 MNHEY and CDR2 SVGAGI. The CDR3 runs 12 residues. V lost 6 bases and J lost 2, with 6 bases in between. CDR3 region: CASRRDTDTQYF. The CDR3 DNA sequence: TGTGCCAGCAGGAGGGACACAGATACGCAGTATTTT.

The chain is built from TRBV11-2 and TRBJ1-1; TRBD1 aligns across 7 bases. The length of the CDR3 is 15 residues. J was trimmed by 4 bases and V by 6 bases; bases with no gene match: 11. CDR1 and CDR2 (germline): SGHAT, FQNNGV. DNA of the CDR3: TGTGCCAGCAGTAAACAGGGGCAGAGGAGCACTGAAGCTTTCTTT. This translates into CASSKQGQRSTEAFF.

This chain connects TRBV20-1 to TRBJ1-4; 9 bases agree with TRBD1. Germline CDR1 is DFQATT and CDR2 is SNEGSKA (reference sequence). The CDR3 loop spans 11 amino acids. Germline trimming cut 3 bases from V and 10 bases from J; bases unmatched to any gene: 0. The chain's CDR3 is CSARTGGKLFF. CDR3 DNA sequence: TGCAGTGCTAGGACAGGGGGAAAACTGTTTTTT.

For the CDR3, the DNA is TGCGCCAGCAGCCCCGACAAGGCTGTACTCACCGGGGAGCTGTTTTTT. It translates to CASSPDKAVLTGELFF. The chain recombines TRBV5-1 with TRBJ2-2, with D uncertain. V lost 4 bases, J lost 4 bases, and 17 bases lay in between. CDR3 length: 16 residues. Germline CDR1 is SGHRS and CDR2 is YFSETQ.

The rearrangement uses TRBV5-4 and TRBJ2-3; D is undetermined. This CDR3 region has 12 residues. In germline, CDR1 is SGHNT, CDR2 YYREEE (reference sequence). V gave up 2 bases and J gave up 5 bases, with 6 bases separating them. CDR3 in amino acids: CASSLGEDTQYF. The CDR3 nucleotides are TGTGCCAGCAGCTTAGGAGAAGATACGCAGTATTTT. Filled out from reference TRBV5-4 and TRBJ2-3, the complete variable domain reads ETGVTQSPTHLIKTRGQQVTLRCSSQSGHNTVSWYQQALGQGPQFIFQYYREEENGRGNFPPRFSGLQFPNYSSELNVNALELDDSALYLCASSLGEDTQYFGPGTRLTVL.

The rearrangement links TRBV4-3 to TRBJ1-3; no definite D call. CDR1 and CDR2 (germline): LGHNA, YSLEER. V was shortened by 0 bases and J by 0 bases, with 12 bases between the two germline ends. The CDR3 spans 17 residues. This CDR3 reads CASSQDWEVPSGNTIYF. Written as DNA, the CDR3 is TGCGCCAGCAGCCAAGATTGGGAGGTTCCCTCTGGAAACACCATATATTTT.

The chain joins TRBV20-1 to TRBJ1-1, with D uncertain. This CDR3 spans 9 amino acids. V gave up 5 bases and J gave up 10 bases, with 8 bases separating them. CDR1 and CDR2 (germline): DFQATT, SNEGSKA (reference sequence). Here the CDR3 DNA reads TGCAGTGCTCCCGAGAGAGCTTTCTTT. This encodes CSAPERAFF.

This clone was counted a single time. The chain combines TRBV7-2 with TRBJ2-5; tentatively, D is TRBD2 (6 bases). The germline V and J ends were trimmed by 8 bases and 1 base, with 14 bases remaining between them. CDR1 and CDR2 from the germline V gene are SGHTA and FQGNSA. The CDR3 runs 14 residues. The CDR3 spells CASGTLAVQETQYF. The DNA for the CDR3 is TGTGCCAGCGGGACTTTAGCGGTCCAAGAGACCCAGTACTTC.